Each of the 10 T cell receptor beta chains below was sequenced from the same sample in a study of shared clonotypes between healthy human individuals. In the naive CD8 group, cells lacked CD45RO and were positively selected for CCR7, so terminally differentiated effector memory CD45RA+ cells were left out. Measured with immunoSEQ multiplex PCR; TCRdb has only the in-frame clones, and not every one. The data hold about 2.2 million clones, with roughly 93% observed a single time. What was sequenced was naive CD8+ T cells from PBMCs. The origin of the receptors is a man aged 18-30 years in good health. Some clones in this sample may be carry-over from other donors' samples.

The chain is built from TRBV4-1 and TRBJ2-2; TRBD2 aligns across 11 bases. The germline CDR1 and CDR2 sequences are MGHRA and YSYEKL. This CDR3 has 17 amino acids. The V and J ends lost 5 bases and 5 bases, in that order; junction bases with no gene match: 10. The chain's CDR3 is CASSDSLAGGLTGELFF. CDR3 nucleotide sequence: TGCGCCAGCAGCGATAGTCTAGCGGGAGGACTTACCGGGGAGCTGTTTTTT.

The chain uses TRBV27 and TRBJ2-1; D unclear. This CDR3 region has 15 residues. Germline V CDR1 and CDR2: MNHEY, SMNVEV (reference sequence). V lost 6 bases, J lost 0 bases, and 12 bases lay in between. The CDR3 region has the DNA TGTGCCAGCAGCTTAATGGCTACCTCCTACAATGAGCAGTTCTTC. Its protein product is CASSLMATSYNEQFF.

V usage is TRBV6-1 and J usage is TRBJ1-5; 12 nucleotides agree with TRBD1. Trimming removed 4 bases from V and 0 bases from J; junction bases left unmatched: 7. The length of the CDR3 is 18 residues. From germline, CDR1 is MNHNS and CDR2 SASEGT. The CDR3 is CASSARDRGLNSNQPQHF. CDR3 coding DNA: TGTGCCAGCAGTGCCCGGGACAGGGGGCTAAATAGCAATCAGCCCCAGCATTTT.

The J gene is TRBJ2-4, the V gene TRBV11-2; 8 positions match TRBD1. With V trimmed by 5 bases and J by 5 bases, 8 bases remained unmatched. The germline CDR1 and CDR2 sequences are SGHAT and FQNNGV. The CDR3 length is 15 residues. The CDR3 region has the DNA TGTGCCAGCAGCCCGTGGGCAGGGGGCGAAAACATTCAGTACTTC. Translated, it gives CASSPWAGGENIQYF.

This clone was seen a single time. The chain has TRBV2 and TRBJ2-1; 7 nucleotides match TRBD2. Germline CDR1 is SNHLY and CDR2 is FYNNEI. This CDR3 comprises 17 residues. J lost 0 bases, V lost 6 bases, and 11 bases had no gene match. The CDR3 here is CASRPRLAVSSYNEQFF. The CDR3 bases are TGTGCCAGCAGGCCCCGGCTAGCGGTTAGCTCCTACAATGAGCAGTTCTTC.

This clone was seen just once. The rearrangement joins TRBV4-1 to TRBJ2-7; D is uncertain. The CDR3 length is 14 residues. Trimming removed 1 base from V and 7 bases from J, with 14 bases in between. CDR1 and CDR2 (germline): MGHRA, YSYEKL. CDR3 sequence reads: CASSQVLAPWEQYF. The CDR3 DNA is TGCGCCAGCAGCCAAGTCCTTGCACCCTGGGAGCAGTACTTC.

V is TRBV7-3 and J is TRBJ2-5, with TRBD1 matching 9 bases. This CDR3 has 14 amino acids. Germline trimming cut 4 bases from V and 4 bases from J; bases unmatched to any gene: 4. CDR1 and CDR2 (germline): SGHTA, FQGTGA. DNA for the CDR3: TGTGCCAGCAGCTCGACAGGGGGGGCAGAGACCCAGTACTTC. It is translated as CASSSTGGAETQYF.

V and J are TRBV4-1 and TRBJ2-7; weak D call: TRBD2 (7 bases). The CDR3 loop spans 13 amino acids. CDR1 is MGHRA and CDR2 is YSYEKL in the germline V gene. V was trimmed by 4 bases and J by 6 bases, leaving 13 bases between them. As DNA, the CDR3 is TGCGCCAGCAGCCCCCGTGGGGGGGCCGAGCAGTACTTC. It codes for CASSPRGGAEQYF.

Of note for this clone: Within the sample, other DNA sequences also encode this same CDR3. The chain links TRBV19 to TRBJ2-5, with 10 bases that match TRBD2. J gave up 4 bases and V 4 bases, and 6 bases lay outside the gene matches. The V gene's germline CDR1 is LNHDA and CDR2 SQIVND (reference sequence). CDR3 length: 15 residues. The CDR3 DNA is TGTGCCAGTAGTACCCGGCTAGCGGGAGTAGAGACCCAGTACTTC. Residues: CASSTRLAGVETQYF.

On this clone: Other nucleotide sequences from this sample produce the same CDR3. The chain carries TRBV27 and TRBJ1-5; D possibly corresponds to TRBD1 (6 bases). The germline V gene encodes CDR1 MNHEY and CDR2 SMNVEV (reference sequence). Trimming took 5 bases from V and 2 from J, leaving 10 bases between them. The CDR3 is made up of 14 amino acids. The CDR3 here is CASSPGGGNQPQHF. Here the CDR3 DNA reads TGTGCCAGCAGTCCCGGGGGCGGCAATCAGCCCCAGCATTTT.